These 8 T cell receptor beta chains were all obtained from the same sample, sequenced in a study of CD8+CD57+ T cells in acquired aplastic anemia. Profiles of TCR beta VDJ and CDR3 were generated from a genomic DNA template. One entry per CDR3 protein results from TCRdb running MiXCR on the reads. The sample has around 400,000 distinct CDR3 sequences, 65% to 80% seen once. Sample: sorted CD4+, CD8+, or CD8+CD57+ T cells (not recorded which) from PBMCs. Receptors were obtained from a human donor in good health, serving as a control.

The V gene is TRBV5-1, the J gene TRBJ1-1; D gene unclear. Trimming pared 2 bases from V and 8 bases from J, leaving 7 bases between. CDR1 and CDR2 (germline): SGHRS, YFSETQ. The CDR3 loop spans 11 amino acids. CDR3 amino acids: CASSFGREAFF. The CDR3, as DNA: TGCGCCAGCAGCTTTGGACGGGAAGCTTTCTTT.

With respect to this clonotype: Given the absence of the conserved phenylalanine or tryptophan at the CDR3 end, a read error is likely. It is unclear where the CDR3 begins or ends on the DNA, so no DNA is shown, and the CDR3 is as TCRdb lists it. The CDR3 is CASSFESTSTDTQ. J is TRBJ1-1 and V is TRBV7-2. Germline values: CDR1 SGHTA, CDR2 FQGNSA. The CDR3 numbers 13 amino acids, ends counted.

The chain uses TRBV5-6 and TRBJ2-3; the match to TRBD1 covers 10 bases. With V trimmed by 0 bases and J by 6 bases, 7 bases remained unmatched. The germline V gene encodes CDR1 SGHDT and CDR2 YYEEEE. The length of the CDR3 is 16 residues. CDR3: CASSLAHPGQGDTQYF. For the CDR3, the DNA is TGTGCCAGCAGCTTGGCGCACCCGGGACAGGGGGATACGCAGTATTTT. Drawing the rest from reference TRBV5-6 and TRBJ2-3, the complete variable domain is DAGVTQSPTHLIKTRGQQVTLRCSPKSGHDTVSWYQQALGQGPQFIFQYYEEEERQRGNFPDRFSGHQFPNYSSELNVNALLLGDSALYLCASSLAHPGQGDTQYFGPGTRLTVL.

V is TRBV4-3 and J is TRBJ2-5; 11 bases align to TRBD2. In germline, CDR1 is LGHNA, CDR2 YSLEER. The CDR3 extends over 16 amino acids. The junction had 10 bases not matched to a gene; V was cut back by 5 bases and J by 5 bases. The CDR3 region has the DNA TGCGCCAGCAGCACAACGGCTAGCGGGAGGTATGAGACCCAGTACTTC. Amino acids: CASSTTASGRYETQYF.

A word on this clonotype: The CDR3 carries no conserved terminal phenylalanine or tryptophan, so it likely arises from a read error. No DNA is shown, since the ends of the CDR3 on it are uncertain; the CDR3 is the one TCRdb lists. The J gene is TRBJ2-7, the V gene TRBV7-6; the D call in the table, TRBD2, was not verified against the DNA. Germline V CDR1 and CDR2: SGHVS, FNYEAQ. 13 amino acids form the CDR3, both terminal residues included. The CDR3 here is CASSSVWVKDYGY.

About this clonotype itself: Given the absence of the conserved phenylalanine or tryptophan at the CDR3 end, a read error is likely. The limits of the CDR3 on the DNA are not certain, so only TCRdb's listed CDR3 is given. This chain uses TRBV7-2 with TRBJ2-5; the D call TRBD1 from the table was never checked on the DNA. The germline CDR1 and CDR2 sequences are SGHTA and FQGNSA. The CDR3 is made up of 15 amino acids, end residues included. The chain's CDR3 is CASSYDRGYGYTFGS.

The chain recombines TRBV2 with TRBJ1-5, with unresolved D. Trimming left V 6 bases short and J 4 bases short, with 16 bases between. The CDR3 covers 15 residues. Germline CDR1 and CDR2: SNHLY and FYNNEI. The CDR3, as DNA: TGTGCCAGCAGAGATCGGGGTAGCAGAAATCAGCCCCAGCATTTT. Its translation: CASRDRGSRNQPQHF.

The V call is TRBV7-3, the J call TRBJ2-7, with unresolved D. V lost 5 bases and J 13 bases, leaving 27 bases between the germline ends. The CDR3 runs to 15 residues. From germline, CDR1 is SGHTA and CDR2 FQGTGA. The CDR3 region has the DNA TGTGCCAGCAGCCCGCACGGCACACTGACCTACTTTGGATACTTC. As protein: CASSPHGTLTYFGYF.